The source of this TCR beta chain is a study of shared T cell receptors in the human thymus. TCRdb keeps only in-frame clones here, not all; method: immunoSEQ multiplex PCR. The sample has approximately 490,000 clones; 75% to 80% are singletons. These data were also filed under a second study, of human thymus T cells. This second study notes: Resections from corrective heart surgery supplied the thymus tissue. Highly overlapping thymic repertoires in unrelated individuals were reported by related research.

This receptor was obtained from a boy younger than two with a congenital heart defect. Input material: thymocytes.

The CDR3 reads CASSLGQGADTQYF. The CDR3 DNA follows: TGTGCCAGCAGCTTAGGGCAGGGGGCAGATACGCAGTATTTT. This chain links TRBV11-2 with TRBJ2-3; 7 bases match TRBD1. Germline assignment: CDR1 SGHAT and CDR2 FQNNGV. The CDR3 is made up of 14 amino acids. The junction had 2 bases not matched to a gene; V was cut back by 1 base and J by 4 bases.